The 12 T cell receptor beta chains reported below all come from one sample, sequenced in a study of response to subunit inactivated influenza vaccine. TCRdb independently ran MiXCR on the RT-PCR reads; one entry per CDR3 protein. The sample lists around 520,000 distinct CDR3 sequences, approximately 12% occurring once. Sample: PBMCs from blood, taken on the day of vaccination. These receptors originate from a man aged 50-59 years who received an inactivated influenza vaccine.

As for this clonotype: The junction departs from the called germline gene at one end, perhaps through a read error. The CDR3: CTSSIETGGVADTQYF. Written as DNA, the CDR3 is TGCACCAGCAGCATCGAAACCGGAGGGGTTGCGGATACGCAGTATTTT. The V and J genes are TRBV5-1 and TRBJ2-3, with a tentative D call TRBD2 (6 bases). Germline V gene sequence: CDR1 SGHRS, CDR2 YFSETQ. This CDR3 contains 16 residues.

This clonotype was seen only a few times. V gene TRBV5-1 combines with J gene TRBJ1-1; 7 bases are shared with TRBD1. Germline values: CDR1 SGHRS, CDR2 YFSETQ. V dropped 4 bases and J dropped 7; count of bases not matched to a gene: 10. The CDR3 contains 14 residues. The CDR3 loop is CASSTGVGIDEAFF. The CDR3, as DNA: TGCGCCAGCAGCACAGGGGTTGGGATAGATGAAGCTTTCTTT.

The CDR3 here is CASSQSGLVYEQYF. CDR3 sequence (DNA): TGTGCCAGCAGCCAATCGGGTCTTGTCTACGAGCAGTACTTC. The chain is built from TRBV16 and TRBJ2-7; no clear D gene. There are 14 residues in the CDR3. V lost 0 bases and J lost 3, with 9 bases in between. Per germline, CDR1 KGHSY and CDR2 FQNENV.

CDR3 sequence reads: CATSRIGAVYQETQYF. CDR3 DNA sequence: TGTGCCACCAGCAGGATCGGGGCCGTTTACCAAGAGACCCAGTACTTC. The V gene is TRBV15, the J gene TRBJ2-5, with D perhaps TRBD1 or TRBD2 (5 bases each). The V end lost 3 bases, the J end lost 0 bases, and 14 bases lay between the germline ends. The germline gives CDR1 LNHNV, CDR2 YYDKDF (reference sequence). This CDR3 has 16 residues. Combining the CDR3 with reference TRBV15 and TRBJ2-5 gives the whole variable domain DAMVIQNPRYQVTQFGKPVTLSCSQTLNHNVMYWYQQKSSQAPKLLFHYYDKDFNNEADTPDNFQSRRPNTSFCFLDIRSPGLGDTAMYLCATSRIGAVYQETQYFGPGTRLLVL.

This clonotype was detected only a few times. The chain uses TRBV20-1 and TRBJ2-1; no firm D call. Trimming removed 5 bases at V and 4 bases at J, with 3 bases between. Germline assignment: CDR1 DFQATT and CDR2 SNEGSKA (reference sequence). The CDR3 extends over 10 amino acids. The CDR3 bases are TGCAGTGCTCTTTACAATGAGCAGTTCTTC. This sequence encodes CSALYNEQFF.

CDR3 sequence: CSARDVPTGTANTEAFF. CDR3 nucleotide sequence: TGCAGTGCTAGAGATGTCCCAACCGGGACAGCGAACACTGAAGCTTTCTTT. The chain links TRBV20-1 to TRBJ1-1; 7 positions agree with TRBD1. CDR3 length: 17 amino acids. Trimming at V came to 0 bases and at J to 1 base, leaving 11 bases not matched to a gene. The V gene's germline CDR1 is DFQATT and CDR2 SNEGSKA (reference sequence).

The chain recombines TRBV12-3 or TRBV12-4 with TRBJ2-2, with 7 bases fitting TRBD1. This CDR3 is built from 16 residues. V lost 5 bases to trimming and J lost 2 bases; unmatched junction nucleotides: 8. CDR3 bases: TGTGCCAGCAGTGACGCAGGGGGTCTAAACACCGGGGAGCTGTTTTTT. Translating it yields CASSDAGGLNTGELFF.

This clonotype turned up a few times. CDR3 amino acids: CASRAIAGGPDTQYF. The CDR3, as DNA: TGTGCCAGCAGAGCAATAGCGGGGGGCCCGGATACGCAGTATTTT. J is TRBJ2-3 and V is TRBV2; 10 bases match TRBD2. Germline values: CDR1 SNHLY, CDR2 FYNNEI. The CDR3 sequence is 15 residues long. V trimming: 6 bases; J trimming: 6 bases; junction bases outside the gene matches: 9.

This clonotype appeared a few times. The V and J genes are TRBV2 and TRBJ2-5; tentatively, D is TRBD1 (6 bases). V lost 7 bases and J 3 bases, leaving 9 bases between the germline ends. Germline V gene lookup returns CDR1 SNHLY and CDR2 FYNNEI. The CDR3 contains 12 residues. The CDR3, as DNA: TGTGCCAGCAAAAACAGGGAAGAGACCCAGTACTTC. This encodes CASKNREETQYF. The whole variable domain, filled in from reference TRBV2 and TRBJ2-5, reads EPEVTQTPSHQVTQMGQEVILRCVPISNHLYFYWYRQILGQKVEFLVSFYNNEISEKSEIFDDQFSVERPDGSNFTLKIRSTKLEDSAMYFCASKNREETQYFGPGTRLLVL.

This clonotype has ten or more counts. The V gene is TRBV12-3 or TRBV12-4, the J gene TRBJ1-1; D is perhaps TRBD1 (5 bases). Trimming removed 6 bases at V and 3 bases at J, with 14 bases between. The CDR3 totals 14 residues. This CDR3 is CASSPVGGDTEAFF. Here the CDR3 DNA reads TGTGCCAGCAGCCCCGTGGGGGGTGACACTGAAGCTTTCTTT.

The chain recombines TRBV9 with TRBJ2-7; D remains ambiguous. Looked up from germline, CDR1 is SGDLS and CDR2 is YYNGEE. There are 13 residues in the CDR3. Trimming cost V 4 bases and J 5 bases, with 13 bases left between them. CDR3 sequence: CASSTENDHEQYF. CDR3 DNA sequence: TGTGCCAGCAGCACAGAAAATGACCACGAGCAGTACTTC.

This clonotype was seen a few times. This chain joins TRBV6-2 or TRBV6-3 and TRBJ2-3, with a tentative D call TRBD1 (6 bases). The V and J ends lost 7 bases and 2 bases respectively, with 28 bases between them. This CDR3 region has 19 residues. Germline lookup yields CDR1 MNHEY and CDR2 SVGEGT. The CDR3 DNA is TGTGCCAGCACCAGAATACAGGGTTCCCGCTGGGGTCACACAGATACGCAGTATTTT. Its protein product is CASTRIQGSRWGHTDTQYF.